The present entry profiles one TCR beta chain with its context. A much larger clone differs by one base, so this may be a read error. This CDR3 comprises 15 residues. The V gene's germline CDR1 is SNHLY and CDR2 FYNNEI. Some clones are missing from TCRdb's copy, which holds only in-frame ones; the method was immunoSEQ multiplex PCR. The repertoire includes about 64,000 clones, 85% of them detected once, and around 2.9% sits in the top ten. The data were taken from a study of OX40 agonist ivuxolimab in advanced cancers. This chain links TRBV2 with TRBJ2-5, with D possibly TRBD2 on 6 matching bases. The specimen comprised CD4+ or CD8+ T cells sorted from blood, sampled in a trial of the OX40 agonist ivuxolimab. The TCR sequence derives from an adult with an advanced solid tumor such as melanoma, head and neck, liver or kidney cancer. The CDR3 coding sequence is TGTGCCAGCAAGCAGACCGGGAGAGAGCAAGAGACCCGGTACTTC. This gives the protein CASKQTGREQETRYF.